Below, 25 T cell receptor beta chains from the same sample are listed, as sequenced in a study of T cell responses to AZD1222 COVID-19 vaccine. Only in-frame clones appear in the TCRdb table, and some are missing; sequencing was by immunoSEQ multiplex PCR. The repertoire consists of 120,000 to 150,000 clones, with roughly 89% occurring once and the leading ten covering approximately 1.8%. The sequencing here drew on peripheral blood, taken 28 days after the second AZD1222 dose. These receptors were taken from an adult who received the AZD1222 COVID-19 vaccine.

The J gene is TRBJ2-1, the V gene TRBV7-8, with 13 positions matching TRBD2. Germline CDR1 is SGHVS and CDR2 is FQNEAQ. The CDR3 covers 16 residues. Trimming at V came to 4 bases and at J to 3 bases, leaving 3 bases not matched to a gene. CDR3 loop: CASSSRTSGGYNEQFF. CDR3 bases: TGTGCCAGCAGCTCCCGGACTAGCGGGGGCTACAATGAGCAGTTCTTC.

The rearrangement uses TRBV5-1 and TRBJ1-1; TRBD1 aligns across 12 bases. Germline V gene sequence: CDR1 SGHRS, CDR2 YFSETQ. V lost 2 bases to trimming and J lost 7 bases; unmatched junction nucleotides: 6. The CDR3 covers 15 residues. As DNA, the CDR3 is TGCGCCAGCAGCTTCGGGGACAGGGGGCGAGGTGAAGCTTTCTTT. This codes for CASSFGDRGRGEAFF. The entire variable domain, with the rest obtained from reference TRBV5-1 and TRBJ1-1, is as follows: KAGVTQTPRYLIKTRGQQVTLSCSPISGHRSVSWYQQTPGQGLQFLFEYFSETQRNKGNFPGRFSGRQFSNSRSEMNVSTLELGDSALYLCASSFGDRGRGEAFFGQGTRLTVV.

V gene TRBV11-2 combines with J gene TRBJ2-3; 8 bases line up with TRBD1. The V and J ends lost 3 bases and 1 base, in that order; junction bases with no gene match: 3. The CDR3 has 15 residues. Germline CDR1 is SGHAT and CDR2 is FQNNGV. CDR3 in DNA: TGTGCCAGCAGCTTTCAGGGGGCTGGCACAGATACGCAGTATTTT. It is translated as CASSFQGAGTDTQYF.

The chain joins TRBV6-2 or TRBV6-3 to TRBJ1-5; possibly TRBD1 for D (6 bases). The CDR3 covers 14 residues. The V end lost 5 bases, the J end lost 3 bases, and 11 bases lay between the germline ends. Germline V gives CDR1 MNHEY, CDR2 SVGEGT. The CDR3 loop reads CASSTQGYNQPQHF. CDR3 nucleotides: TGTGCCAGCAGTACACAGGGTTACAATCAGCCCCAGCATTTT.

This chain links TRBV27 with TRBJ2-1; D is unresolved. This CDR3 is built from 18 residues. Trimming removed 10 bases from V and 5 bases from J, with 30 bases in between. Germline V CDR1 and CDR2: MNHEY, SMNVEV (reference sequence). Here the CDR3 DNA reads TGTGCCATCCCTCTTTTGGCAGGCCCAACCATTTGCGACAATGAGCAGTTCTTC. This translates into CAIPLLAGPTICDNEQFF.

The CDR3, as DNA: TGCGCCAGCAGCCCCCCGCTGGTAGCGTCCGAGCAGTACTTC. Translation gives CASSPPLVASEQYF. The chain employs TRBV4-1 and TRBJ2-7, with D possibly matching TRBD2 (5 bases). Germline loops: CDR1 MGHRA, CDR2 YSYEKL. V was cut by 4 bases and J by 6 bases, with 16 bases left in between. The CDR3 extends over 14 amino acids.

The V call is TRBV6-2 or TRBV6-3, the J call TRBJ2-3; 11 bases fit TRBD2. Per the germline V gene, CDR1 is MNHEY and CDR2 is SVGEGT. The CDR3 contains 18 residues. Trimming took 5 bases from V and 1 from J; bases not matched to a gene: 11. The CDR3 here is CASSSRSGRAFRTDTQYF. DNA of the CDR3: TGTGCCAGCAGTAGCCGTAGCGGGAGGGCCTTCCGCACAGATACGCAGTATTTT.

The rearrangement joins TRBV7-2 to TRBJ2-3; TRBD2 matches 8 bases. The junction had 13 bases not matched to a gene; V was cut back by 5 bases and J by 6 bases. The germline CDR1 and CDR2 sequences are SGHTA and FQGNSA. The CDR3 is made up of 16 amino acids. The CDR3 DNA follows: TGTGCCAGCAGCCCCCTCCGGGAGGGCGGGGGGGATACGCAGTATTTT. Its translation: CASSPLREGGGDTQYF.

The chain recombines TRBV5-8 with TRBJ1-5, with D unresolved. The CDR3 extends over 17 amino acids. V dropped 0 bases and J dropped 0 bases, with 13 bases sitting between them. Germline V gives CDR1 SGHTS, CDR2 YDEGEE. The CDR3 protein is CASSLGETADSNQPQHF. The CDR3 region has the DNA TGTGCCAGCAGCTTGGGCGAGACGGCGGATAGCAATCAGCCCCAGCATTTT.

This clone was seen only once. The genes are TRBV5-1 and TRBJ1-1; TRBD1 aligns across 12 bases. This CDR3 is built from 16 residues. V dropped 4 bases and J dropped 6; count of bases not matched to a gene: 10. The germline V gene encodes CDR1 SGHRS and CDR2 YFSETQ. In DNA form, the CDR3 reads TGCGCCAGCAGCCGAGAAACACGGGACAGGGGGCCTGAAGCTTTCTTT. Translating it yields CASSRETRDRGPEAFF.

This chain links TRBV29-1 with TRBJ1-2; TRBD1 matches 7 bases. The V segment lost 5 bases and the J segment 2 bases; nucleotides outside the gene matches: 11. The CDR3 runs 15 residues. Germline CDR1 reads SQVTM; CDR2 reads ANQGSEA. CDR3 residues: CSVKTTYRGNYGYTF. The CDR3 DNA reads TGCAGCGTTAAAACCACTTACAGGGGAAACTATGGCTACACCTTC. Together with reference TRBV29-1 and TRBJ1-2, the CDR3 gives the full variable domain: SAVISQKPSRDICQRGTSLTIQCQVDSQVTMMFWYRQQPGQSLTLIATANQGSEATYESGFVIDKFPISRPNLTFSTLTVSNMSPEDSSIYLCSVKTTYRGNYGYTFGSGTRLTVV.

The rearrangement joins TRBV19 to TRBJ1-2; D ambiguous. The CDR3 runs 14 residues. The germline gives CDR1 LNHDA, CDR2 SQIVND (reference sequence). V gave up 0 bases and J gave up 4 bases, with 9 bases separating them. The CDR3 nucleotides are TGTGCCAGTAGTATAGATCGGGTATTCTATGGCTACACCTTC. Translating gives CASSIDRVFYGYTF.

J is TRBJ1-4 and V is TRBV6-1; D unclear. This CDR3 region has 16 residues. V was cut by 3 bases and J by 2 bases, with 13 bases left in between. Germline CDR1 MNHNS, CDR2 SASEGT. Written as DNA, the CDR3 is TGTGCCAGCAGTGAGGTCGGCGGGGAGACTAATGAAAAACTGTTTTTT. Its translation: CASSEVGGETNEKLFF.

The chain links TRBV5-5 to TRBJ1-6, with 11 bases lining up with TRBD1. Germline CDR1 reads SGHKS; CDR2 reads YYEKEE (reference sequence). Trimming took 2 bases from V and 7 from J; bases not matched to a gene: 8. This CDR3 has 17 amino acids. The CDR3 protein is CASSFSRTGGRNSPLHF. Written as DNA, the CDR3 is TGTGCCAGCAGCTTCTCGAGGACAGGGGGCCGGAATTCACCCCTCCACTTT.

V gene TRBV6-2 or TRBV6-3 combines with J gene TRBJ2-1; possibly TRBD2 for D (5 bases). Germline V gene sequence: CDR1 MNHEY, CDR2 SVGEGT. CDR3 length equals 13 residues. Trimming stripped 4 bases from V and 6 bases from J, with 10 bases between. The CDR3 protein is CASSFLASNEQFF. DNA for the CDR3: TGTGCCAGCAGTTTCCTAGCTTCCAATGAGCAGTTCTTC.

This chain links TRBV9 with TRBJ1-3; possible D gene TRBD1, 6 bases. The CDR3 has 13 amino acids. The V end was cut by 4 bases, the J end by 6 bases, with 11 bases between. Germline V gene lookup returns CDR1 SGDLS and CDR2 YYNGEE. CDR3 sequence reads: CASSKTGANTIYF. CDR3 bases: TGTGCCAGCAGCAAAACGGGGGCAAACACCATATATTTT.

The V and J genes are TRBV3-1 (or the pseudogene TRBV3-2) and TRBJ1-5; D remains unclear. Looked up from germline, CDR1 is LGHDT and CDR2 is YNNKEL (reference sequence). V gave up 6 bases and J gave up 0 bases, with 9 bases separating them. The CDR3 is 14 residues long. The CDR3, as DNA: TGTGCCAGCAGTTTTCGGGGTAGCAATCAGCCCCAGCATTTT. Its protein is CASSFRGSNQPQHF.

The chain uses TRBV28 and TRBJ2-1, with TRBD1 matching 7 bases. This CDR3 is 15 amino acids long. CDR1 is MDHEN and CDR2 is SYDVKM in the germline V gene. Trimming at V came to 4 bases and at J to 9 bases, leaving 12 bases not matched to a gene. The CDR3 loop reads CASSSGQVLLPEQFF. The DNA for the CDR3 is TGTGCCAGCAGTTCCGGACAGGTTTTACTTCCTGAGCAGTTCTTC.

The V gene is TRBV11-2, the J gene TRBJ2-7; D gene unclear. The V end was cut by 6 bases, the J end by 3 bases, with 18 bases between. Germline CDR1 is SGHAT and CDR2 is FQNNGV. The CDR3 has 15 amino acids. The DNA of the CDR3 is TGTGCCAGCAGTTATGGACGGATTCAAGGCTACGAGCAGTACTTC. Its protein is CASSYGRIQGYEQYF.

The chain joins TRBV11-2 to TRBJ1-3, with TRBD1 matching 8 bases. Trimming cost V 5 bases and J 5 bases; bases outside gene matches: 5. This CDR3 has 14 residues. Germline V CDR1 and CDR2: SGHAT, FQNNGV. The CDR3 coding sequence is TGTGCCAGCAGCCGAGGACAGGGCAGAAACACCATATATTTT. Its protein product is CASSRGQGRNTIYF.

The chain has TRBV7-2 and TRBJ2-2; 10 bases are a match to TRBD2. The CDR3 runs to 18 residues. Per the germline V gene, CDR1 is SGHTA and CDR2 is FQGNSA. V trimming: 2 bases; J trimming: 4 bases; junction bases outside the gene matches: 10. The CDR3: CASSLQSFVAGGTGELFF. As DNA, the CDR3 is TGTGCCAGCAGCTTACAAAGTTTCGTAGCGGGAGGCACCGGGGAGCTGTTTTTT.

With respect to this clone: The DNA is left out, because the CDR3 cannot be placed on it with certainty; the CDR3 is given as TCRdb lists it. The chain uses TRBV6-2 or TRBV6-3 and TRBJ2-7. The CDR3 is 18 residues long, counting both termini. CDR1 and CDR2 (germline): MNHEY, SVGEGT. This chain's CDR3 is CASSLLTSSTSNRFEQYF.

The chain combines TRBV2 with TRBJ1-1, with D tentatively TRBD1 (5 bases). CDR3 length equals 15 residues. V dropped 1 base and J dropped 4 bases, with 13 bases sitting between them. The germline CDR1 and CDR2 sequences are SNHLY and FYNNEI. The CDR3 nucleotides read TGTGCCAGCAGTGAAGGAGGGGCAGGGAGCACTGAAGCTTTCTTT. It encodes CASSEGGAGSTEAFF.

The V gene is TRBV21-1, the J gene TRBJ1-1. TRBV21-1 has pseudogene status. CDR3 length equals 14 residues. The CDR3 sequence: CASSKGGASREAFF. The CDR3 DNA reads as TGTGCCAGCAGCAAAGGCGGGGCCTCCCGTGAAGCTTTCTTT.

This sequence joins TRBV5-4 and TRBJ1-1; D is unresolved. This CDR3 has 14 residues. V lost 3 bases and J lost 3, with 12 bases in between. Per the germline V gene, CDR1 is SGHNT and CDR2 is YYREEE (reference sequence). DNA for the CDR3: TGTGCCAGCAGCTCCCTGAAAGGTTACACTGAAGCTTTCTTT. It translates to CASSSLKGYTEAFF.